The clone carrying this T cell receptor (beta chain) was counted at least ten times. Its antigen is not identified. The sample originates from a study of T cells after posttransplantation cyclophosphamide. General study results and limits: Later post-transplant blood repertoires were often dominated by donor CD8+ memory clones.

Peripheral blood was collected from the related graft donor on the marrow donation day. J lost 5 bases, V lost 4 bases, and 5 bases had no gene match. The length of the CDR3 is 14 residues. Germline V CDR1 and CDR2: MNHEY, SVGAGI. This table comes from immunoSEQ multiplex PCR, and its TCRdb copy is limited to in-frame clones, with some not included. The sample was found to contain 30,000 to 45,000 clones, and every one recurs. The material sequenced was PBMCs. The receptor was derived from a girl between 10 and 17 years old in good health, CMV-negative, and a related stem cell transplant donor. The gene calls are TRBV6-5 and TRBJ2-7; 10 bases line up with TRBD1. In nucleotides, the CDR3 is TGTGCCAGCAGTTCCGGGACAGGGGCCCACGAGCAGTACTTC. It translates to CASSSGTGAHEQYF.